The 32 T cell receptor beta chains below all came from one sample that was sequenced in a study of cytomegalovirus exposure and HLA in healthy donors. The PCR ran on 60 Vbeta and 13 Jbeta primers. Only in-frame clones appear in the TCRdb table, and some are missing; sequencing was by immunoSEQ multiplex PCR. The data contain around 150,000 clones, about 80% of them singletons. The sequencing input was PBMCs. The receptors were sampled from a male donor in good health and CMV-seronegative.

This chain links TRBV23-1 with TRBJ1-4; TRBD1 matches at 10 bases. TRBV23-1 is recorded as an ORF, its role being uncertain. CDR3 length: 17 residues. J was trimmed by 6 bases and V by 2 bases; bases with no gene match: 9. The DNA of the CDR3 is TGCGCCAGCAGTCAAGCATTAACCGGGACAGGGGATGAAAAACTGTTTTTT. Protein sequence: CASSQALTGTGDEKLFF.

This chain uses TRBV4-2 with TRBJ2-2, with unresolved D. The CDR3 sequence is 17 residues long. V gave up 1 base and J gave up 4 bases, with 16 bases separating them. Germline CDR1 and CDR2: LGHNA and YNFKEQ. CDR3 DNA sequence: TGTGCCAGCAGCCAAGTATCGGGTCCCTATGGCACCGGGGAGCTGTTTTTT. Its protein product is CASSQVSGPYGTGELFF.

This sequence joins TRBV2 and TRBJ2-6, with 8 positions matching TRBD1. The germline CDR1 and CDR2 sequences are SNHLY and FYNNEI. V lost 6 bases, J lost 0 bases, and 7 bases stayed unmatched. CDR3 length: 17 amino acids. This chain's CDR3 is CASRRTGPLSGANVLTF. CDR3 nucleotide sequence: TGTGCCAGCAGGAGGACAGGGCCCCTCTCTGGGGCCAACGTCCTGACTTTC.

V is TRBV4-1 and J is TRBJ1-4, with D possibly matching TRBD1 (5 bases). The CDR3 loop spans 20 amino acids. Deletions cut 0 bases from V and 2 bases from J, with 22 bases between. The germline CDR1 and CDR2 sequences are MGHRA and YSYEKL. Here the CDR3 reads CASSQEGMGRSEGTNEKLFF. The CDR3 DNA is TGCGCCAGCAGCCAAGAGGGGATGGGGCGGTCGGAGGGGACTAATGAAAAACTGTTTTTT.

This clone was recorded a few times. This chain uses TRBV28 with TRBJ2-1; possibly TRBD2 for D (5 bases). Trimming removed 3 bases from V and 7 bases from J, with 10 bases in between. This CDR3 is 13 amino acids long. Germline CDR1 and CDR2: MDHEN and SYDVKM. This CDR3 is CASSFRTGNEQFF. The CDR3 nucleotides read TGTGCCAGCAGTTTCAGGACTGGGAATGAGCAGTTCTTC.

The V and J genes are TRBV19 and TRBJ1-1; no reliable D call. This CDR3 contains 14 residues. Trimming took 4 bases from V and 1 from J, leaving 10 bases between them. Germline values: CDR1 LNHDA, CDR2 SQIVND (reference sequence). CDR3 in DNA: TGTGCCAGTAGTAACCGGGGTCCGAACACTGAAGCTTTCTTT. Its translation: CASSNRGPNTEAFF. Full variable domain (remainder filled in from reference TRBV19 and TRBJ1-1): DGGITQSPKYLFRKEGQNVTLSCEQNLNHDAMYWYRQDPGQGLRLIYYSQIVNDFQKGDIAEGYSVSREKKESFPLTVTSAQKNPTAFYLCASSNRGPNTEAFFGQGTRLTVV.

The V and J genes are TRBV2 and TRBJ2-5, with 11 bases fitting TRBD2. Germline CDR1 is SNHLY and CDR2 is FYNNEI. CDR3 length: 15 residues. V lost 5 bases, J lost 1 base, and 3 bases stayed unmatched. This chain's CDR3 is CASSPGTSGQETQYF. CDR3 bases: TGTGCCAGCAGTCCCGGGACTAGCGGCCAAGAGACCCAGTACTTC.

This clone was seen just once. The chain carries TRBV7-9 and TRBJ2-1; 7 bases align to TRBD2. Germline-derived CDR1 and CDR2 are SEHNR and FQNEAQ (reference sequence). The CDR3 runs to 15 residues. After removal of 5 bases from V and 4 bases from J, the junction contained 8 bases not matched to a gene. CDR3 nucleotide sequence: TGTGCCAGCAGCCATGGGGGGGGAGGGTACAATGAGCAGTTCTTC. The encoded protein is CASSHGGGGYNEQFF.

The CDR3 nucleotides are TGTGCCAGCAGCGTAGTATCAGGGGGAGTACCTGACTATGGCTACACCTTC. Translating gives CASSVVSGGVPDYGYTF. The J gene is TRBJ1-2, the V gene TRBV9; 7 bases map to TRBD1. CDR3 length equals 17 residues. Trimming cost V 0 bases and J 3 bases; bases outside gene matches: 11. CDR1 and CDR2 (germline): SGDLS, YYNGEE.

The CDR3 sequence: CASSDWTVNSPLHF. In DNA, the CDR3 is TGTGCCAGCAGTGATTGGACAGTGAATTCACCCCTCCACTTT. This chain joins TRBV2 and TRBJ1-6; possibly TRBD1 for D (6 bases). This CDR3 comprises 14 residues. Germline CDR1 is SNHLY and CDR2 is FYNNEI. Trimming removed 3 bases at V and 7 bases at J, with 10 bases between.

The chain combines TRBV6-5 with TRBJ1-2, with D tentatively TRBD1 (6 bases). The V end was cut by 5 bases, the J end by 4 bases, with 14 bases between. CDR3 length: 14 residues. The germline CDR1 and CDR2 sequences are MNHEY and SVGAGI. The CDR3 coding sequence is TGTGCCAGCAGTCGACCGGGGGGGGCCTATGGCTACACCTTC. Translation: CASSRPGGAYGYTF.

CDR3 in amino acids: CASSFLAGGPDTGELFF. CDR3 bases: TGTGCCAGCAGCTTTCTAGCGGGAGGGCCGGACACCGGGGAGCTGTTTTTT. The chain is built from TRBV7-9 and TRBJ2-2, with 12 bases lining up with TRBD2. The germline V gene has CDR1 SEHNR and CDR2 FQNEAQ (reference sequence). This CDR3 is 17 amino acids long. J gave up 3 bases and V 3 bases, and 5 bases lay outside the gene matches. Full variable domain (remainder filled in from reference TRBV7-9 and TRBJ2-2): DTGVSQNPRHKITKRGQNVTFRCDPISEHNRLYWYRQTLGQGPEFLTYFQNEAQLEKSRLLSDRFSAERPKGSFSTLEIQRTEQGDSAMYLCASSFLAGGPDTGELFFGEGSRLTVL.

The V gene is TRBV15, the J gene TRBJ2-1; 10 bases map to TRBD2. The CDR3 length is 15 residues. Per germline, CDR1 LNHNV and CDR2 YYDKDF (reference sequence). V lost 4 bases, J lost 4 bases, and 4 bases stayed unmatched. The CDR3 DNA sequence: TGTGCCACCAGCATTATTAGCGGGGGGTACAATGAGCAGTTCTTC. It encodes CATSIISGGYNEQFF.

This chain links TRBV25-1 with TRBJ1-2; possible D gene TRBD1, 5 bases. The CDR3 sequence is 13 residues long. Trimming removed 2 bases at V and 7 bases at J, with 11 bases between. Germline V gives CDR1 MGHDK, CDR2 SYGVNS. CDR3 sequence reads: CASSEKGMTGYTF. The CDR3 nucleotides read TGTGCCAGCAGTGAAAAGGGGATGACTGGCTACACCTTC.

The CDR3 nucleotides read TGTGCCAGTTCCCCAGGGGGCCGGGGCTACACCTTC. It codes for CASSPGGRGYTF. The rearrangement joins TRBV2 to TRBJ1-2; 8 nucleotides line up with TRBD1. The germline V gene has CDR1 SNHLY and CDR2 FYNNEI. This CDR3 has 12 amino acids. J was trimmed by 8 bases and V by 9 bases; bases with no gene match: 8.

The V gene is TRBV7-2, the J gene TRBJ2-5, with 9 bases that match TRBD2. V gave up 5 bases and J gave up 2 bases; unmatched junction bases: 12. Per the germline V gene, CDR1 is SGHTA and CDR2 is FQGNSA. CDR3 size: 17 residues. The CDR3 is CASSLSGSSHVQETQYF. In DNA, the CDR3 is TGTGCCAGCAGCCTTAGCGGGAGCTCTCATGTACAAGAGACCCAGTACTTC.

The chain joins TRBV27 to TRBJ2-2, with 7 bases fitting TRBD1. From germline, CDR1 is MNHEY and CDR2 SMNVEV (reference sequence). CDR3 length equals 15 residues. The ends lost 6 bases at V and 9 bases at J; junction bases unmatched: 13. The CDR3 is CASRSDRVGTRELFF. As DNA, the CDR3 is TGTGCCAGCAGATCCGACAGGGTTGGGACCAGGGAGCTGTTTTTT.

The chain joins TRBV4-3 to TRBJ1-2; TRBD1 might be the D (5 bases). CDR1 and CDR2 from the germline V gene are LGHNA and YSLEER. V lost 0 bases to trimming and J lost 4 bases, with 15 bases between them. The CDR3 consists of 16 residues. In nucleotides, the CDR3 is TGCGCCAGCAGCCAAGATATGTCAGGGAGGAGCTATGGCTACACCTTC. This gives the protein CASSQDMSGRSYGYTF.

The chain links TRBV27 to TRBJ1-5, with no clear D. Germline loops: CDR1 MNHEY, CDR2 SMNVEV (reference sequence). The CDR3 consists of 15 residues. Trimming took off 6 bases at V and 0 bases at J, with 12 bases between the two ends. For the CDR3, the DNA is TGTGCCAGCAGGAGAGACATCCATAGCAATCAGCCCCAGCATTTT. Translating gives CASRRDIHSNQPQHF.

This sequence joins TRBV7-2 and TRBJ2-1, with a weak D call TRBD2 (6 bases). The CDR3 has 13 residues. Germline V gene lookup returns CDR1 SGHTA and CDR2 FQGNSA. V was pared by 1 base and J by 10 bases, with 11 bases between. In DNA, the CDR3 is TGTGCCAGCAGCTTAGGACGGGAGAGGGAGCAGTTCTTC. Translation gives CASSLGREREQFF.

This clone was recorded once. The chain recombines TRBV7-2 with TRBJ2-1, with TRBD2 identical over 11 bases. CDR1 is SGHTA and CDR2 is FQGNSA in the germline V gene. This CDR3 contains 17 residues. The ends lost 2 bases at V and 4 bases at J; junction bases unmatched: 7. CDR3 region: CASSLYSGGAEYNEQFF. In DNA, the CDR3 is TGTGCCAGCAGCTTATATAGCGGGGGGGCCGAGTACAATGAGCAGTTCTTC.

The rearrangement joins TRBV6-5 to TRBJ2-3; 9 bases fit TRBD1. Losses at the gene ends were 0 bases for V and 4 bases for J; bases not matched to a gene: 5. The CDR3 runs 16 residues. The germline V gene has CDR1 MNHEY and CDR2 SVGAGI. CDR3: CASSYSKNRGPDTQYF. The CDR3 DNA follows: TGTGCCAGCAGTTACTCGAAGAACAGGGGGCCAGATACGCAGTATTTT.

The chain uses TRBV4-2 and TRBJ1-5; 7 positions agree with TRBD1. Per the germline V gene, CDR1 is LGHNA and CDR2 is YNFKEQ. The CDR3 loop spans 16 amino acids. With V trimmed by 2 bases and J by 6 bases, 10 bases remained unmatched. CDR3 bases: TGTGCCAGCAGCCAACTCCGGACAGGCGATGGTCAGCCCCAGCATTTT. Protein sequence: CASSQLRTGDGQPQHF.

This rearrangement joins TRBV15 to TRBJ1-5; TRBD1 might be the D (6 bases). There are 17 residues in the CDR3. With 2 bases removed from V and 1 base from J, the gap between germline ends came to 15 bases. In germline, CDR1 is LNHNV, CDR2 YYDKDF (reference sequence). CDR3 sequence reads: CATSRFPRDISNQPQHF. CDR3 bases: TGTGCCACCAGCAGATTCCCTCGGGACATAAGCAATCAGCCCCAGCATTTT.

V and J are TRBV27 and TRBJ1-1, with TRBD1 as a possible D gene (6 bases). The CDR3 has 15 residues. Germline loops: CDR1 MNHEY, CDR2 SMNVEV (reference sequence). The germline V and J ends were trimmed by 5 bases and 4 bases, with 17 bases remaining between them. The DNA for the CDR3 is TGTGCCAGCAGTCCTTTCAGGGGCTTGGCCACTGAAGCTTTCTTT. The encoded protein is CASSPFRGLATEAFF.

The rearrangement uses TRBV11-3 and TRBJ2-3, with 9 bases identical to TRBD1. In germline, CDR1 is SGHNT, CDR2 YENEEA. V lost 3 bases to trimming and J lost 1 base; unmatched junction nucleotides: 5. The CDR3 contains 16 residues. This chain's CDR3 is CASSFLQGAGTDTQYF. The CDR3 coding sequence is TGTGCCAGCAGCTTCTTACAGGGGGCCGGCACAGATACGCAGTATTTT. The full variable domain, in which reference TRBV11-3 and TRBJ2-3 provide the parts outside the CDR3, is EAGVVQSPRYKIIEKKQPVAFWCNPISGHNTLYWYLQNLGQGPELLIRYENEEAVDDSQLPKDRFSAERLKGVDSTLKIQPAELGDSAVYLCASSFLQGAGTDTQYFGPGTRLTVL.

The chain couples TRBV6-6 to TRBJ2-2, with 8 bases fitting TRBD1. The V gene's germline CDR1 is MNHNY and CDR2 SVGAGI (reference sequence). With 6 bases clipped from V and 5 bases from J, the junction kept 5 bases outside the gene matches. This CDR3 spans 14 amino acids. The CDR3 nucleotides are TGTGCCAGCAGACCCAGGGGGCAAACCGGGGAGCTGTTTTTT. Its protein is CASRPRGQTGELFF.

The chain employs TRBV7-6 and TRBJ2-5, with 10 bases that match TRBD2. The J call is doubtful: the DNA matches TRBJ2-7 better. This CDR3 contains 15 residues. Germline CDR1 SGHVS, CDR2 FNYEAQ. The CDR3 here is CASSVGTSVYNEQYF. CDR3 coding DNA: TGTGCCAGCAGCGTCGGGACTAGCGTTTACAACGAGCAGTACTTC.

This clone came up a few times. The J gene is TRBJ1-3, the V gene TRBV7-9; D unclear. This CDR3 is 13 amino acids long. Germline CDR1 reads SEHNR; CDR2 reads FQNEAQ (reference sequence). With 2 bases removed from V and 0 bases from J, the gap between germline ends came to 2 bases. The CDR3 sequence is CASSLYSGNTIYF. CDR3 DNA sequence: TGTGCCAGCAGCTTATACTCTGGAAACACCATATATTTT.

The J gene is TRBJ1-2, the V gene TRBV4-1; D gene ambiguous. Germline CDR1 reads MGHRA; CDR2 reads YSYEKL. V was clipped by 3 bases and J by 4 bases, with 15 bases between them. This CDR3 spans 15 amino acids. The CDR3 sequence is CASSHQAPTTYGYTF. CDR3 coding DNA: TGCGCCAGCAGCCACCAGGCCCCGACGACCTATGGCTACACCTTC.

The V and J genes are TRBV5-1 and TRBJ2-2; TRBD2 aligns across 10 bases. This CDR3 has 17 amino acids. J lost 5 bases, V lost 4 bases, and 11 bases had no gene match. Per the germline V gene, CDR1 is SGHRS and CDR2 is YFSETQ. The CDR3 DNA reads TGCGCCAGCAGCGCTAGCGGGGGAAACCGTGGAACCGGGGAGCTGTTTTTT. Translation: CASSASGGNRGTGELFF.

The DNA of the CDR3 is TGTGCCAGCAGCTCAGACAGGAGCTCCTACGAGCAGTACTTC. Protein sequence: CASSSDRSSYEQYF. V is TRBV7-2 and J is TRBJ2-7; D is possibly TRBD1 (6 bases). The germline CDR1 and CDR2 sequences are SGHTA and FQGNSA. The length of the CDR3 is 14 residues. The germline V and J ends were trimmed by 4 bases and 0 bases, with 10 bases remaining between them.